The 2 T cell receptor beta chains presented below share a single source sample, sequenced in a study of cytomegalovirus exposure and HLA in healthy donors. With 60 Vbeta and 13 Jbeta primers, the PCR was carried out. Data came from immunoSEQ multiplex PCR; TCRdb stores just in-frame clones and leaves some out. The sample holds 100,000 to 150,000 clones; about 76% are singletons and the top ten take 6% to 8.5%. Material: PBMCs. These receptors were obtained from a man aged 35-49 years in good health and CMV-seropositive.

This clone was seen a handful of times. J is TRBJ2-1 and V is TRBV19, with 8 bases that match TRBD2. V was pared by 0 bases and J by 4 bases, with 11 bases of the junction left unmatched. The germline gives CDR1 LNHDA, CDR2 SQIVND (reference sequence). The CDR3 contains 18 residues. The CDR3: CASSIDHDSGISYNEQFF. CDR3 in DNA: TGTGCCAGTAGTATAGATCATGATAGCGGGATATCTTACAATGAGCAGTTCTTC.

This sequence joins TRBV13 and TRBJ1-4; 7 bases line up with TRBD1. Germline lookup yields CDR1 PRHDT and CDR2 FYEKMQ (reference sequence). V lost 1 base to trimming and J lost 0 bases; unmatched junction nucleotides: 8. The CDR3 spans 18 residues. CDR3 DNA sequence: TGTGCCAGCAGCTTAGCTACCGACAGGGATGCAACTAATGAAAAACTGTTTTTT. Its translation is CASSLATDRDATNEKLFF.